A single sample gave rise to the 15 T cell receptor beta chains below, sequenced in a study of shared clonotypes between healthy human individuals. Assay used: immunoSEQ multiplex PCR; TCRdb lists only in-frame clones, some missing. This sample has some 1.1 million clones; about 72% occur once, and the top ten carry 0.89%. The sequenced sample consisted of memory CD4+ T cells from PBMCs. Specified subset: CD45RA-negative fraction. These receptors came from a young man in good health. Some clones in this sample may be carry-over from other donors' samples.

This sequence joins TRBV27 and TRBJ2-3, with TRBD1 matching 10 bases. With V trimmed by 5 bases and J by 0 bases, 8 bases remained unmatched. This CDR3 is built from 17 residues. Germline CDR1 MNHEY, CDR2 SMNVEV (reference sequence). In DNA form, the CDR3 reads TGTGCCAGCAGTCGGACAGGGGGGCTTTCTAGCACAGATACGCAGTATTTT. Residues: CASSRTGGLSSTDTQYF.

The CDR3 loop is CASSLRLAAYSYNEQFF. The CDR3 nucleotides read TGTGCCAGCAGCCTAAGACTAGCGGCCTACTCCTACAATGAGCAGTTCTTC. The gene calls are TRBV7-2 and TRBJ2-1, with 9 bases lining up with TRBD2. V gave up 5 bases and J gave up 0 bases; unmatched junction bases: 8. CDR1 is SGHTA, CDR2 FQGNSA, per germline. The CDR3 contains 17 residues.

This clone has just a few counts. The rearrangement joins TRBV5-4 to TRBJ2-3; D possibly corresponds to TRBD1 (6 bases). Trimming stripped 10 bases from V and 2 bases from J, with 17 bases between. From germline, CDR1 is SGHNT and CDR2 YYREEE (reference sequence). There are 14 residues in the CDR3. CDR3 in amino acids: CASTTTGLTDTQYF. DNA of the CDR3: TGTGCCTCCACAACCACAGGGCTCACAGATACGCAGTATTTT.

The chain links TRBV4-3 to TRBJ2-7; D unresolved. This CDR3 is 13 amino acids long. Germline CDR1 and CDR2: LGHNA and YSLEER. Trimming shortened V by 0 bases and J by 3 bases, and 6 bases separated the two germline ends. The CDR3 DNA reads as TGCGCCAGCAGCCAAGATGTACGCTACGAGCAGTACTTC. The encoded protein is CASSQDVRYEQYF.

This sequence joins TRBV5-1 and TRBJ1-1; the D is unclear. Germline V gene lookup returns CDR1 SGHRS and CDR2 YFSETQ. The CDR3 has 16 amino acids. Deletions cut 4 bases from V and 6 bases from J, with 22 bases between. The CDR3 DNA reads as TGCGCCAGCAGCCCGACCGGCGCCGCGGTTTGGTCTGAAGCTTTCTTT. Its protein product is CASSPTGAAVWSEAFF.

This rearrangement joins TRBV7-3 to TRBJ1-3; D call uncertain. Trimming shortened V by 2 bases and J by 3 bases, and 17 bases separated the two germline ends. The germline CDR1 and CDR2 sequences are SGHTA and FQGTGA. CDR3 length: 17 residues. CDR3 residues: CASSLGVSGSFGNTIYF. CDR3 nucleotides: TGTGCCAGCAGCTTAGGGGTGTCGGGCAGTTTTGGAAACACCATATATTTT.

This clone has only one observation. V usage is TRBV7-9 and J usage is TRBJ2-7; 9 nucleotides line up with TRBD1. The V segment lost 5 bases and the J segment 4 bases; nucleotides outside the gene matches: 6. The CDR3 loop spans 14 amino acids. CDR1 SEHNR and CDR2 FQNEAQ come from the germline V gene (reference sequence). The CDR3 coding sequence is TGTGCCAGCAGCAACCCGGGACAGGGTTACGAGCAGTACTTC. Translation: CASSNPGQGYEQYF.

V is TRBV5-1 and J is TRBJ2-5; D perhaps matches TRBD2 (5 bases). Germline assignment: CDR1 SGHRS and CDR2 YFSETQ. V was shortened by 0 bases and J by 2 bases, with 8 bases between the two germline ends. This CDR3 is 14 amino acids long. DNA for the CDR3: TGCGCCAGCAGCTTGGCCGGACTGCAAGAGACCCAGTACTTC. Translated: CASSLAGLQETQYF. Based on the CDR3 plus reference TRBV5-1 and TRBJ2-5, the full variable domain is KAGVTQTPRYLIKTRGQQVTLSCSPISGHRSVSWYQQTPGQGLQFLFEYFSETQRNKGNFPGRFSGRQFSNSRSEMNVSTLELGDSALYLCASSLAGLQETQYFGPGTRLLVL.

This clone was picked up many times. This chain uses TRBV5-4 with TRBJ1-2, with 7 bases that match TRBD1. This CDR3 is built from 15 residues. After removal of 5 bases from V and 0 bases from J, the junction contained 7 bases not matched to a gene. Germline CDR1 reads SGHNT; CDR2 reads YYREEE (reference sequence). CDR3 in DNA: TGTGCCAGCAGTAGACAGGGTGGGACTAACTATGGCTACACCTTC. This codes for CASSRQGGTNYGYTF. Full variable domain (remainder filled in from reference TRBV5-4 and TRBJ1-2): ETGVTQSPTHLIKTRGQQVTLRCSSQSGHNTVSWYQQALGQGPQFIFQYYREEENGRGNFPPRFSGLQFPNYSSELNVNALELDDSALYLCASSRQGGTNYGYTFGSGTRLTVV.

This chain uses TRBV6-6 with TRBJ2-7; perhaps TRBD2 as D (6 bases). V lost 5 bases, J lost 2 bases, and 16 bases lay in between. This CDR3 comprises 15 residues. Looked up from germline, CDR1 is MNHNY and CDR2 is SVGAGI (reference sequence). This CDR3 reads CASSTSGGETYEQYF. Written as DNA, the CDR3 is TGTGCCAGCAGTACGTCCGGAGGGGAGACCTACGAGCAGTACTTC.

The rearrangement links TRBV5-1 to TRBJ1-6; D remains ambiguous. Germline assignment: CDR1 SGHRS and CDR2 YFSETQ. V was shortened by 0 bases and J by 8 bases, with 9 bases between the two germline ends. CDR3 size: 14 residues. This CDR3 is CASSLGELDSPLHF. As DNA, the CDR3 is TGCGCCAGCAGCTTGGGGGAGTTGGATTCACCCCTCCACTTT.

This chain's CDR3 is CASSPDRYSYEQYF. The CDR3 DNA reads as TGTGCCAGCAGCCCCGACCGCTACTCCTACGAGCAGTACTTC. V usage is TRBV7-3 and J usage is TRBJ2-7; D is undetermined. The CDR3 consists of 14 residues. V was pared by 5 bases and J by 0 bases, with 11 bases between. Germline V gene lookup returns CDR1 SGHTA and CDR2 FQGTGA.

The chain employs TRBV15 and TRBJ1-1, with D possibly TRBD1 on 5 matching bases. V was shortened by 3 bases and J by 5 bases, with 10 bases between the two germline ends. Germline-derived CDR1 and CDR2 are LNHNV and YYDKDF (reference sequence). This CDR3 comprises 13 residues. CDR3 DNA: TGTGCCACCAGCAGGGGGCAGAAAACTGAAGCTTTCTTT. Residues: CATSRGQKTEAFF.

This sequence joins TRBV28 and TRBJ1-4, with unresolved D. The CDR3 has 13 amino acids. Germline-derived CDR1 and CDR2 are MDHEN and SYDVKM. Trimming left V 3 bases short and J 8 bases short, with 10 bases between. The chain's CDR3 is CASSFLRQEKLFF. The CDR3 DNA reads TGTGCCAGCAGTTTTTTAAGGCAAGAAAAACTGTTTTTT. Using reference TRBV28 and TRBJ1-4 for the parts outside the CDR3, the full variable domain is DVKVTQSSRYLVKRTGEKVFLECVQDMDHENMFWYRQDPGLGLRLIYFSYDVKMKEKGDIPEGYSVSREKKERFSLILESASTNQTSMYLCASSFLRQEKLFFGSGTQLSVL.

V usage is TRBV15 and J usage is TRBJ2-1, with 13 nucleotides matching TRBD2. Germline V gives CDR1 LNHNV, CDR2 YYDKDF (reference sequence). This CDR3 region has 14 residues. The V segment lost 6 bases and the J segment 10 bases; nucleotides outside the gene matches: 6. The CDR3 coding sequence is TGTGCCACCAGGGGGACTAGCGGGGTCGGGGAGCAGTTCTTC. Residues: CATRGTSGVGEQFF.